The 30 T cell receptor beta chains presented below share a single source sample, sequenced in a study of patients and donors after allogeneic stem cell transplantation. MiXCR was run by TCRdb on the RT-PCR reads, yielding one entry per CDR3 protein. The sample consists of over 350,000 distinct CDR3 sequences, 15% to 20% of them appearing once. Material for sequencing was blood, either unsorted or a sorted T cell fraction (not recorded which). These receptors were obtained from a human donor who was either an allogeneic HSCT recipient or a stem cell or donor lymphocyte infusion donor (not recorded which). It is not recorded whose cells these are; they may come from a transplant donor.

This clonotype came up a few times. V is TRBV27 and J is TRBJ2-7, with 7 nucleotides matching TRBD2. Germline loops: CDR1 MNHEY, CDR2 SMNVEV (reference sequence). The CDR3 runs 13 residues. V lost 5 bases and J lost 7; bases outside the gene matches: 8. The CDR3 is CASSIGSGWEQYF. DNA of the CDR3: TGTGCCAGCAGTATTGGTAGCGGGTGGGAGCAGTACTTC.

The rearrangement uses TRBV29-1 and TRBJ1-3; D unclear. Trimming left V 3 bases short and J 4 bases short, with 10 bases between. This CDR3 is 13 amino acids long. Germline-derived CDR1 and CDR2 are SQVTM and ANQGSEA. DNA for the CDR3: TGCAGCGTTGATGCAGGCCCCGGAAACACCATATATTTT. Residues: CSVDAGPGNTIYF.

This clonotype was counted many times. This chain links TRBV4-1 with TRBJ2-2, with TRBD1 identical over 9 bases. Germline CDR1 reads MGHRA; CDR2 reads YSYEKL. The CDR3 totals 20 residues. With V trimmed by 0 bases and J by 2 bases, 13 bases remained unmatched. The CDR3 DNA sequence: TGCGCCAGCAGCCAAGATCTTATGATAGGACAGGGGTACAACACCGGGGAGCTGTTTTTT. Protein product: CASSQDLMIGQGYNTGELFF.

The J gene is TRBJ1-2, the V gene TRBV2; 8 bases agree with TRBD1. V shed 6 bases and J 5 bases; nucleotides not matched to a gene: 14. The CDR3 sequence is 16 residues long. Germline CDR1 SNHLY, CDR2 FYNNEI. The CDR3 region is CASRRIRTGNFYGYTF. The CDR3 nucleotides are TGTGCCAGCAGACGCATCCGGACAGGGAATTTTTATGGCTACACCTTC.

This chain uses TRBV10-3 with TRBJ2-1, with 9 bases lining up with TRBD1. There are 14 residues in the CDR3. V trimming: 5 bases; J trimming: 7 bases; junction bases outside the gene matches: 6. Germline V gives CDR1 ENHRY, CDR2 SYGVKD. CDR3 DNA sequence: TGTGCCATCAGTTCCCGGGACAGGGAAAATGAGCAGTTCTTC. As protein: CAISSRDRENEQFF.

This clonotype was counted between two and nine times. The chain combines TRBV15 with TRBJ2-1; D gene ambiguous. The V gene lost 2 bases and the J gene lost 0 bases, with 8 bases spanning the gap. The CDR3 is 15 residues long. Per germline, CDR1 LNHNV and CDR2 YYDKDF (reference sequence). CDR3 region: CATSRRAHSYNEQFF. Here the CDR3 DNA reads TGTGCCACCAGCAGACGGGCTCACTCCTACAATGAGCAGTTCTTC.

This clonotype was counted ten times or more. The chain couples TRBV12-3 or TRBV12-4 to TRBJ1-5; unclear D gene. V was pared by 3 bases and J by 7 bases, with 7 bases between. This CDR3 has 12 amino acids. The CDR3 nucleotides are TGTGCCAGCAGTTTCTCGGCCCAGCCCCAGCATTTT. Translation gives CASSFSAQPQHF.

The chain employs TRBV10-3 and TRBJ1-2, with D hard to call. There are 14 residues in the CDR3. Germline V gene sequence: CDR1 ENHRY, CDR2 SYGVKD. Between the trimmed V and J ends, which lost 6 bases and 8 bases, there was a span of 19 bases. The CDR3 nucleotides are TGTGCCATCAGCACTCATCGGACGGAGGAGGGCTACACCTTC. It specifies CAISTHRTEEGYTF.

This clonotype occurred a few times. The chain has TRBV21-1 and TRBJ2-4; the table assigns TRBD1, which was not confirmed against the DNA. TRBV21-1 is a listed pseudogene. CDR3 length equals 17 residues. The CDR3 spells CASSKLHPGVFMHIQYF. CDR3 coding DNA: TGTGCCAGCAGCAAACTACACCCAGGGGTTTTTATGCACATTCAGTACTTC.

This clonotype turned up a few times. The chain has TRBV5-6 and TRBJ1-2, with a possible D match to TRBD1 (5 bases). V lost 4 bases to trimming and J lost 8 bases, with 18 bases between them. The CDR3 covers 14 residues. Germline CDR1 SGHDT, CDR2 YYEEEE. The CDR3 coding sequence is TGTGCCAGCAGCGGTACCGGGACGGCCCTCGGCTACACCTTC. Translation: CASSGTGTALGYTF.

This clonotype was counted a few times. The J gene is TRBJ1-6, the V gene TRBV7-9, with D maybe TRBD1 (5 bases). The ends were cut back, 5 bases at V and 5 bases at J, with 10 bases in the middle. The CDR3 has 14 residues. The germline CDR1 and CDR2 sequences are SEHNR and FQNEAQ (reference sequence). The DNA for the CDR3 is TGTGCCAGCAGCCTCAGGGATCATAATTCACCCCTCCACTTT. It specifies CASSLRDHNSPLHF. The whole variable domain, filled in from reference TRBV7-9 and TRBJ1-6, reads DTGVSQNPRHKITKRGQNVTFRCDPISEHNRLYWYRQTLGQGPEFLTYFQNEAQLEKSRLLSDRFSAERPKGSFSTLEIQRTEQGDSAMYLCASSLRDHNSPLHFGNGTRLTVT.

The rearrangement links TRBV7-8 to TRBJ1-4, with D maybe TRBD1 (6 bases). Looked up from germline, CDR1 is SGHVS and CDR2 is FQNEAQ. Trimming removed 0 bases from V and 6 bases from J, with 11 bases in between. This CDR3 spans 15 amino acids. The DNA for the CDR3 is TGTGCCAGCAGCTTAGCGTACAGGGCTGATGAAAAACTGTTTTTT. As protein: CASSLAYRADEKLFF.

This clonotype has a handful of counts. The J gene is TRBJ2-7, the V gene TRBV29-1; a weak D match, TRBD1 (5 bases). The germline V gene has CDR1 SQVTM and CDR2 ANQGSEA. V gave up 3 bases and J gave up 2 bases, with 8 bases separating them. This CDR3 is 12 amino acids long. In nucleotides, the CDR3 is TGCAGCGTTGAGGGGCAGGCCTACGAGCAGTACTTC. It yields the protein CSVEGQAYEQYF.

The rearrangement uses TRBV9 and TRBJ2-7; D unclear. Germline CDR1 and CDR2: SGDLS and YYNGEE. CDR3 length: 15 residues. Trimming took off 4 bases at V and 0 bases at J, with 14 bases between the two ends. The DNA for the CDR3 is TGTGCCAGCAGCCCTCGTGCGGAGAGCTCCTACGAGCAGTACTTC. Its translation is CASSPRAESSYEQYF.

The chain has TRBV7-9 and TRBJ1-2; no definite D call. Trimming removed 5 bases from V and 5 bases from J, with 12 bases in between. This CDR3 has 13 residues. Germline lookup yields CDR1 SEHNR and CDR2 FQNEAQ (reference sequence). The DNA of the CDR3 is TGTGCCAGCAGCCTCCCCACGGGATATGGCTACACCTTC. It encodes CASSLPTGYGYTF. Filled out from reference TRBV7-9 and TRBJ1-2, the complete variable domain reads DTGVSQNPRHKITKRGQNVTFRCDPISEHNRLYWYRQTLGQGPEFLTYFQNEAQLEKSRLLSDRFSAERPKGSFSTLEIQRTEQGDSAMYLCASSLPTGYGYTFGSGTRLTVV.

This clonotype was picked up a small number of times. The rearrangement uses TRBV15 and TRBJ1-6; perhaps TRBD1 as D (5 bases). Trimming left V 0 bases short and J 10 bases short, with 7 bases between. In germline, CDR1 is LNHNV, CDR2 YYDKDF (reference sequence). The CDR3 is 13 amino acids. The DNA of the CDR3 is TGTGCCACCAGCAGAGATGGGGCATCACCCCTCCACTTT. Translating gives CATSRDGASPLHF.

The sample holds a few counts of this clonotype. The J gene is TRBJ1-5, the V gene TRBV20-1; 7 nucleotides align to TRBD1. Looked up from germline, CDR1 is DFQATT and CDR2 is SNEGSKA (reference sequence). CDR3 length: 15 residues. V lost 0 bases, J lost 6 bases, and 8 bases stayed unmatched. The CDR3 is CSARDLAGGRQPQHF. DNA for the CDR3: TGCAGTGCTAGAGATCTGGCAGGGGGTCGTCAGCCCCAGCATTTT.

This rearrangement joins TRBV20-1 to TRBJ2-7, with a tentative D call TRBD1 (7 bases). Germline CDR1 is DFQATT and CDR2 is SNEGSKA (reference sequence). V lost 3 bases, J lost 1 base, and 13 bases lay in between. CDR3 length: 14 amino acids. Here the CDR3 reads CSARWQGGSYEQYF. DNA for the CDR3: TGCAGTGCTAGGTGGCAGGGGGGTTCCTACGAGCAGTACTTC.

In this sample, this clonotype turned up a few times. The gene calls are TRBV27 and TRBJ2-7; 7 bases are a match to TRBD1. The CDR3 is 14 amino acids. V gave up 5 bases and J gave up 1 base; unmatched junction bases: 5. Germline CDR1 reads MNHEY; CDR2 reads SMNVEV (reference sequence). This CDR3 reads CASSRKTGSYEQYF. CDR3 DNA sequence: TGTGCCAGCAGTAGAAAGACAGGGTCCTACGAGCAGTACTTC.

This chain links TRBV19 with TRBJ2-2; D is uncertain. CDR1 is LNHDA, CDR2 SQIVND, per germline (reference sequence). The V gene lost 2 bases and the J gene lost 4 bases, with 5 bases spanning the gap. There are 13 residues in the CDR3. In DNA form, the CDR3 reads TGTGCCAGTAGTATATGGGTCACCGGGGAGCTGTTTTTT. It translates to CASSIWVTGELFF. The whole variable domain, remainder taken from reference TRBV19 and TRBJ2-2, is DGGITQSPKYLFRKEGQNVTLSCEQNLNHDAMYWYRQDPGQGLRLIYYSQIVNDFQKGDIAEGYSVSREKKESFPLTVTSAQKNPTAFYLCASSIWVTGELFFGEGSRLTVL.

This clonotype has ten or more counts. The chain links TRBV6-2 or TRBV6-3 to TRBJ1-2; 11 bases fit TRBD1. Germline CDR1 and CDR2: MNHEY and SVGEGT. This CDR3 is 16 amino acids long. The J segment lost 4 bases and the V segment lost 5 bases, leaving 9 bases of the junction unmatched. CDR3: CASSPAKDRGLYGYTF. The CDR3, as DNA: TGTGCCAGCAGTCCCGCGAAGGACAGGGGGCTCTATGGCTACACCTTC.

This clonotype was picked up a small number of times. This chain links TRBV20-1 with TRBJ2-7; a weak D match, TRBD1 (5 bases). Trimming took off 5 bases at V and 2 bases at J, with 13 bases between the two ends. The CDR3 sequence is 13 residues long. CDR1 is DFQATT, CDR2 SNEGSKA, per germline (reference sequence). The CDR3 DNA sequence: TGCAGTGCTCTCGACAGTCTTCCCTACGAGCAGTACTTC. It specifies CSALDSLPYEQYF.

This clonotype was seen a handful of times. J is TRBJ1-1 and V is TRBV7-2; D remains unclear. This CDR3 contains 16 residues. The ends were cut back, 1 base at V and 5 bases at J, with 17 bases in the middle. Germline-derived CDR1 and CDR2 are SGHTA and FQGNSA. Written as DNA, the CDR3 is TGTGCCAGCAGCTTAGGGCCAGAGGGAGGGCTGACTGAAGCTTTCTTT. This encodes CASSLGPEGGLTEAFF.

This clonotype was counted only a few times. V is TRBV5-1 and J is TRBJ2-4, with D unresolved. V was cut by 2 bases and J by 0 bases, with 9 bases left in between. Germline V lookup: CDR1 SGHRS, CDR2 YFSETQ. This CDR3 has 15 residues. CDR3 nucleotides: TGCGCCAGCAGCTTACCCCTAACAGCCAAAAACATTCAGTACTTC. This translates into CASSLPLTAKNIQYF.

Many counts were recorded for this clonotype. The rearrangement joins TRBV3-1 to TRBJ1-6; weak D call: TRBD1 (6 bases). The ends were cut back, 3 bases at V and 7 bases at J, with 7 bases in the middle. The CDR3 is made up of 13 amino acids. The germline V gene encodes CDR1 LGHDT and CDR2 YNNKEL (reference sequence). The CDR3 bases are TGTGCCAGCAGCCACAGGGGCAATTCACCCCTCCACTTT. Protein: CASSHRGNSPLHF.

The rearrangement joins TRBV6-5 to TRBJ2-3, with 9 bases identical to TRBD2. V shed 2 bases and J 6 bases; nucleotides not matched to a gene: 6. CDR3 size: 15 residues. Looked up from germline, CDR1 is MNHEY and CDR2 is SVGAGI. The CDR3 sequence: CASSYGTSRRDTQYF. DNA of the CDR3: TGTGCCAGCAGTTACGGGACTAGCAGGCGGGATACGCAGTATTTT.

This clonotype was counted only a few times. The chain combines TRBV29-1 with TRBJ1-4, with TRBD1 identical over 9 bases. The germline CDR1 and CDR2 sequences are SQVTM and ANQGSEA. The CDR3 has 15 amino acids. Trimming at V came to 6 bases and at J to 3 bases, leaving 8 bases not matched to a gene. The DNA for the CDR3 is TGCAGCGTAGCTGGGACAGGGTGGGCTAATGAAAAACTGTTTTTT. This translates into CSVAGTGWANEKLFF.

In this sample, this clonotype turned up a few times. V and J are TRBV6-5 and TRBJ2-2; D is uncertain. Per germline, CDR1 MNHEY and CDR2 SVGAGI. The CDR3 sequence is 16 residues long. V was clipped by 4 bases and J by 1 base, with 13 bases between them. As DNA, the CDR3 is TGTGCCAGCAGTTTGAAGGGTTTGGGGAACACCGGGGAGCTGTTTTTT. As protein: CASSLKGLGNTGELFF.

A few counts support this clonotype. The chain uses TRBV6-5 and TRBJ1-3, with D unclear. V lost 4 bases and J 3 bases, leaving 10 bases between the germline ends. The CDR3 is made up of 14 amino acids. Germline assignment: CDR1 MNHEY and CDR2 SVGAGI. CDR3 DNA sequence: TGTGCCAGCAGTTCCGACGGGAATGGAAACACCATATATTTT. Encoded protein: CASSSDGNGNTIYF.

In its sample, this clonotype was seen a few times. CDR3 protein: CASSSPDLLHGYTF. CDR3 in DNA: TGTGCCAGCAGTTCTCCGGACCTTCTTCATGGCTACACCTTC. The rearrangement uses TRBV12-3 or TRBV12-4 and TRBJ1-2; D is uncertain. Trimming pared 4 bases from V and 6 bases from J, leaving 15 bases between. The CDR3 has 14 residues.